This TCR beta chain was profiled in a study of T-cell reconstitution after alpha-beta-depleted transplantation in children. Preparing the TCRbeta library involved the use of unique molecular identifiers. TCRdb used MiXCR to reprocess the PCR reads, holding one entry per CDR3 protein. Of tens of thousands of distinct CDR3 sequences in the sample, 5.8% were seen once. This CDR3 has 18 residues. V shed 3 bases and J shed 0 bases, with 21 bases lying between them. Germline V gives CDR1 DFQATT, CDR2 SNEGSKA (reference sequence). The sample holds many counts of this clonotype. This sequence originates from a female patient aged 2 to 10 who had a stem cell transplant for aplastic anemia, so the T cells may come from the graft donor. Sequencing was performed on PBMCs, mostly from graft donor cells, taken 60 days after TCRalphabeta/CD19-depleted stem cell transplant. The chain links TRBV20-1 to TRBJ1-3; possibly TRBD1 for D (6 bases). The CDR3 here is CSARGDIPIPSSGNTIYF. CDR3 nucleotides: TGCAGTGCTAGGGGGGACATCCCGATCCCGAGCTCTGGAAACACCATATATTTT.